Listed below are T cell receptor beta chains from one sample, sequenced in a study of T cell responses to AZD1222 COVID-19 vaccine. Clones were sequenced by immunoSEQ multiplex PCR, and TCRdb holds only the in-frame ones, with some missing. This sample yields roughly 110,000 clones, of which 92% are seen a single time; approximately 9.3% belongs to the top ten. This material consisted of peripheral blood, taken 28 days after the second AZD1222 dose. These TCRs come from an adult who received the AZD1222 COVID-19 vaccine. CDR3s include the opening cysteine and the closing phenylalanine or tryptophan. D genes are given only for firm matches. Where a row states a size, it is once, few, many or the class of an expanded clone; other rows omit it.

clone_size,j_call,v_call,d_call,cdr3_aa,cdr3_nt
NA,TRBJ2-1,TRBV9,TRBD2,CASSVGASGSSNEQFF,TGTGCCAGCAGCGTAGGCGCTAGCGGGAGTTCCAATGAGCAGTTCTTC
NA,TRBJ1-2,TRBV5-4,TRBD1,CASSYPTGDGYTF,TGTGCCAGCAGCTATCCCACAGGGGACGGCTACACCTTC
NA,TRBJ1-2,TRBV7-9,NA,CASSPRGGYGYTF,TGTGCCAGCAGCCCTCGCGGTGGCTATGGCTACACCTTC
NA,TRBJ1-2,TRBV10-3,TRBD1,CAISRDSYGYTF,TGTGCCATCAGCCGGGACAGCTATGGCTACACCTTC
NA,TRBJ1-1,TRBV19,NA,CASSSGGRTEAFF,TGTGCCAGTAGCTCCGGGGGTAGGACTGAAGCTTTCTTT
NA,TRBJ1-1,TRBV3-1/TRBV3-2,NA,CASSQVPNTEAFF,TGTGCCAGCAGCCAAGTCCCGAACACTGAAGCTTTCTTT
NA,TRBJ1-1,TRBV5-5,NA,CASSPLVAEAFF,TGTGCCAGCAGTCCGCTAGTGGCTGAAGCTTTCTTT
NA,TRBJ1-2,TRBV5-5,NA,CASSLDPYYGYTF,TGTGCCAGCAGCTTAGACCCGTACTATGGCTACACCTTC
NA,TRBJ1-2,TRBV2,NA,CASSELYGYTF,TGTGCCAGCAGTGAACTGTATGGCTACACCTTC
NA,TRBJ2-7,TRBV4-3,NA,CASSQFEGYEQYF,TGCGCCAGCAGCCAATTTGAGGGCTACGAGCAGTACTTC
NA,TRBJ2-2,TRBV7-2,TRBD2,CASSETSGRAGGELFF,TGTGCCAGCAGCGAGACTAGCGGGAGGGCCGGCGGGGAGCTGTTTTTT
NA,TRBJ1-6,TRBV7-9,TRBD1,CASSWDSERSSYNSPLHF,TGTGCCAGCAGTTGGGACAGTGAAAGAAGCTCCTATAATTCACCCCTCCACTTT
NA,TRBJ2-7,TRBV29-1,NA,CSVDVSYEQYF,TGCAGCGTTGACGTCAGCTACGAGCAGTACTTC
NA,TRBJ1-5,TRBV4-2,NA,CASSQDEGFNQPQHF,TGTGCCAGCAGCCAAGATGAGGGCTTCAATCAGCCCCAGCATTTT
NA,TRBJ2-7,TRBV7-2,NA,CASSFGGRNYEQYF,TGTGCCAGCAGCTTCGGAGGACGAAACTACGAGCAGTACTTC
NA,TRBJ1-2,TRBV7-3,NA,CASSPRPDSLDGYTF,TGTGCCAGCAGCCCGCGGCCGGACTCCCTTGATGGCTACACCTTC
once,TRBJ2-7,TRBV25-1,NA,CASSESTQGSGYEQYF,TGTGCCAGCAGTGAATCTACGCAGGGGTCGGGCTACGAGCAGTACTTC
NA,TRBJ2-7,TRBV27,TRBD2,CASRTSGRAYEQYF,TGTGCCAGCAGGACTAGCGGGCGAGCCTACGAGCAGTACTTC
NA,TRBJ1-1,TRBV5-5,NA,CASSWAGNTEAFF,TGTGCCAGCAGCTGGGCCGGGAACACTGAAGCTTTCTTT
NA,TRBJ1-6,TRBV4-1,TRBD1,CASSQSDRGNSPLHF,TGCGCCAGCAGCCAGTCAGACAGGGGGAATTCACCCCTCCACTTT
NA,TRBJ1-5,TRBV9,NA,CASSTHQPQHF,TGTGCCAGCAGCACCCATCAGCCCCAGCATTTT
once,TRBJ1-5,TRBV3-1/TRBV3-2,TRBD1,CASRSRDRIRLWGNQPQHF,TGTGCCAGCAGGAGCCGGGACAGGATCCGCCTTTGGGGCAATCAGCCCCAGCATTTT
NA,TRBJ1-5,TRBV6-5,NA,CASSPDRNQPQHF,TGTGCCAGCAGTCCTGACAGAAATCAGCCCCAGCATTTT
NA,TRBJ1-6,TRBV30,NA,CAWAVGVGNSPLHF,TGTGCCTGGGCCGTGGGGGTAGGCAATTCACCCCTCCACTTT
NA,TRBJ2-1,TRBV5-1,NA,CASSVGKQYNEQFF,TGCGCCAGCAGTGTAGGGAAACAGTACAATGAGCAGTTCTTC
NA,TRBJ2-3,TRBV9,NA,CASSGGQPSTDTQYF,TGTGCCAGCAGCGGCGGACAGCCTAGCACAGATACGCAGTATTTT
NA,TRBJ2-5,TRBV5-5,NA,CASSSLTGIPETQYF,TGTGCCAGCAGCTCCCTGACAGGAATTCCAGAGACCCAGTACTTC
NA,TRBJ2-1,TRBV4-2,NA,CASSQDGANNEQFF,TGTGCCAGCAGCCAAGATGGGGCCAACAATGAGCAGTTCTTC
NA,TRBJ2-1,TRBV27,NA,CASSTRYEQFF,TGTGCCAGCAGTACTAGGTATGAGCAGTTCTTC
NA,TRBJ2-5,TRBV27,TRBD2,CASSALAGEGETQYF,TGTGCCAGCAGTGCGCTAGCGGGAGAGGGGGAGACCCAGTACTTC
NA,TRBJ2-2,TRBV19,TRBD1,CASSVFRGRGELFF,TGTGCCAGTAGTGTCTTCAGGGGGCGAGGGGAGCTGTTTTTT
once,TRBJ1-6,TRBV6-5,TRBD1,CASRTGTVSPLHF,TGTGCCAGCAGAACCGGGACAGTTTCACCCCTCCACTTT
NA,TRBJ2-3,TRBV5-4,NA,CASTAGLYTDTQYF,TGTGCCAGCACTGCGGGACTCTACACAGATACGCAGTATTTT
NA,TRBJ2-1,TRBV7-2,NA,CASSLATEGRSYNEQFF,TGTGCCAGCAGCTTAGCGACGGAGGGGCGCTCCTACAATGAGCAGTTCTTC
few,TRBJ2-5,TRBV30,TRBD1,CAWSRTGWEETQYF,TGTGCCTGGAGTCGGACAGGATGGGAAGAGACCCAGTACTTC